Listed below are T cell receptor beta chains from one sample, sequenced in a study of blood T cell repertoires in COVID-19. Sequencing was performed with immunoSEQ multiplex PCR; in TCRdb, only in-frame clones are kept and a portion is missing. There are 250,000 to 350,000 clones in the sample; 92% occur only once, and around a sixth lies in the top ten. The sequenced material came from PBMCs or T cells enriched from blood (not recorded which). Every receptor here comes from a woman in her twenties or thirties who had recovered from COVID-19. The CDR3 runs from the conserved cysteine through the conserved F or W. D genes are given only for firm matches. Expanded clones are given a class, and other clones once, few, many or no size at all.

d_call j_call clone_size v_call cdr3_aa cdr3_nt
TRBD1 TRBJ2-5 - TRBV5-8 CASSLRTGRTETQYF TGTGCCAGCAGCCTGCGGACAGGCAGAACAGAGACCCAGTACTTC
- TRBJ2-1 - TRBV29-1 CSVVYYNEQFF TGCAGCGTTGTGTATTACAATGAGCAGTTCTTC
TRBD1 TRBJ2-7 once TRBV6-2/TRBV6-3 CASSSVTGGPYEQYF TGTGCCAGCAGTTCCGTGACAGGGGGCCCCTACGAGCAGTACTTC
- TRBJ1-4 - TRBV28 CASSPGGSQEKLFF TGTGCCAGCAGCCCCGGCGGGTCTCAAGAAAAACTGTTTTTT
- TRBJ2-5 - TRBV5-4 CASSSRDLETQYF TGTGCCAGCAGCTCGAGGGACTTGGAGACCCAGTACTTC
TRBD2 TRBJ2-4 - TRBV3-1/TRBV3-2 CASSQDIRGREYF TGTGCCAGCAGCCAAGATATTCGGGGGAGGGAGTACTTC
TRBD1 TRBJ2-3 - TRBV7-2 CASSLAYTRTGSPDTQYF TGTGCCAGCAGCTTAGCCTACACCCGGACAGGGAGTCCAGATACGCAGTATTTT
- TRBJ1-1 - TRBV6-5 CASSYSGQGNTEAFF TGTGCCAGCAGTTACTCGGGTCAGGGTAACACTGAAGCTTTCTTT
- TRBJ2-1 - TRBV12-3/TRBV12-4 CASRGANREFF TGTGCCAGCAGGGGGGCAAACCGCGAGTTCTTC
- TRBJ1-1 - TRBV27 CATLPPGHQDTEAFF TGTGCCACCTTACCTCCGGGACACCAGGACACTGAAGCTTTCTTT
- TRBJ2-1 - TRBV3-1/TRBV3-2 CASSQVGSSYNEQFF TGTGCCAGCAGCCAAGTAGGGAGCTCCTACAATGAGCAGTTCTTC
- TRBJ1-1 - TRBV27 CASRGGTEAFF TGTGCCAGCAGGGGAGGTACTGAAGCTTTCTTT
- TRBJ2-1 - TRBV7-3 CASSSRPTSGNEQFF TGTGCCAGCAGCTCCCGCCCCACATCGGGGAATGAGCAGTTCTTC
TRBD1 TRBJ1-2 - TRBV20-1 CSASRDRGYTF TGCAGTGCTAGCCGGGACAGAGGCTACACCTTC
TRBD1 TRBJ2-7 - TRBV28 CASSLPHRGGYEQYF TGTGCCAGCAGTTTACCCCACAGGGGCGGCTACGAGCAGTACTTC
TRBD2 TRBJ2-5 - TRBV5-4 CASSTGLAGLQETQYF TGTGCCAGCAGCACGGGACTAGCGGGACTCCAAGAGACCCAGTACTTC
- TRBJ2-7 - TRBV28 CASSPLPREGANEQYF TGTGCCAGCAGTCCCTTACCTCGGGAGGGGGCTAACGAGCAGTACTTC
- TRBJ1-4 - TRBV28 CASSSPGGPDEKLFF TGTGCCAGCAGTTCCCCCGGGGGGCCCGATGAAAAACTGTTTTTT
TRBD2 TRBJ2-3 - TRBV12-5 CASASGSGADTQYF TGTGCTAGTGCTAGCGGGAGTGGGGCAGATACGCAGTATTTT
TRBD1 TRBJ2-1 once TRBV29-1 CSATARGGTGQYPRLREQFF TGCAGCGCCACGGCCAGGGGCGGGACAGGGCAATATCCCCGCTTAAGAGAGCAGTTCTTC
TRBD2 TRBJ2-3 - TRBV3-1/TRBV3-2 CASSQRGVPDTQYF TGTGCCAGCAGCCAGCGGGGGGTACCAGATACGCAGTATTTT
- TRBJ1-1 - TRBV28 CASRYQGNTEAFF TGTGCCAGCAGGTATCAGGGAAACACTGAAGCTTTCTTT
TRBD1 TRBJ1-1 - TRBV12-3/TRBV12-4 CASGQGKNTEAFF TGTGCCAGCGGACAGGGGAAAAACACTGAAGCTTTCTTT
TRBD1 TRBJ1-4 once TRBV14 CASSQVLRDRNEKLFF TGTGCCAGCAGCCAAGTACTCCGGGACAGGAATGAAAAACTGTTTTTT
- TRBJ2-5 - TRBV5-5 CASKGGGETQYF TGTGCCAGCAAGGGAGGGGGGGAGACCCAGTACTTC
- TRBJ2-5 - TRBV7-3 CASSLFPLQETQYF TGTGCCAGCAGCTTATTCCCTCTCCAAGAGACCCAGTACTTC
- TRBJ2-7 - TRBV21-1 CASSLWPGTLKRAYEQYF TGTGCCAGCAGCCTGTGGCCCGGGACACTAAAACGGGCCTACGAGCAGTACTTC
TRBD1 TRBJ1-2 - TRBV5-4 CASSLGGQYGYTF TGTGCCAGCAGCTTGGGGGGACAGTATGGCTACACCTTC
- TRBJ1-5 - TRBV7-2 CASSREQGWQPQHF TGTGCCAGCAGCAGAGAACAGGGATGGCAGCCCCAGCATTTT
- TRBJ2-5 - TRBV2 CASKDRSIQETQYF TGTGCCAGCAAAGACAGGAGTATACAAGAGACCCAGTACTTC
TRBD2 TRBJ2-1 - TRBV9 CASSPQTTSGISYNEQFF TGTGCCAGCAGCCCTCAGACCACTAGCGGGATTTCCTACAATGAGCAGTTCTTC
- TRBJ2-6 - TRBV9 CASSERQLPSGANVLTF TGTGCCAGCAGCGAGAGACAGCTACCCTCTGGGGCCAACGTCCTGACTTTC
- TRBJ1-1 - TRBV5-1 CASSETTATNTEAFF TGCGCCAGCAGCGAAACGACAGCTACGAACACTGAAGCTTTCTTT
- TRBJ2-1 - TRBV11-3 CASSSSGYNEQFF TGTGCCAGCAGCTCCTCGGGGTACAATGAGCAGTTCTTC
- TRBJ1-6 - TRBV7-3 CASSKSRGSPLHF TGTGCCAGCAGCAAAAGTAGAGGTTCACCCCTCCACTTT
- TRBJ1-6 - TRBV28 CASSLSSGARAPLHF TGTGCCAGCAGTTTATCCTCAGGGGCACGGGCGCCCCTCCACTTT
- TRBJ1-2 - TRBV7-9 CASSPDSYYGYTF TGTGCCAGCAGCCCGGACAGCTACTATGGCTACACCTTC
- TRBJ1-5 - TRBV18 CASSPRSGGNQPQHF TGTGCCAGCTCACCGCGGAGTGGCGGGAATCAGCCCCAGCATTTT
- TRBJ2-5 once TRBV7-9 CASSLGGQRIETQYF TGTGCCAGCAGCTTGGGGGGACAGAGGATCGAGACCCAGTACTTC
- TRBJ2-3 once TRBV6-5 CASSYPGTDTQYF TGTGCCAGCAGTTATCCAGGAACAGATACGCAGTATTTT
- TRBJ1-2 - TRBV6-6 CASTAGALGYTF TGTGCCAGCACCGCGGGGGCCCTTGGCTACACCTTC
TRBD2 TRBJ2-7 - TRBV7-6 CASSANILLTSGESYEQYF TGTGCCAGCAGCGCGAACATTCTATTGACTAGCGGGGAAAGCTACGAGCAGTACTTC
- TRBJ1-2 - TRBV6-5 CASSYVQGGDYGYTF TGTGCCAGCAGTTACGTTCAGGGAGGCGACTATGGCTACACCTTC
TRBD2 TRBJ2-7 - TRBV11-3 CASSYTSGSLHEQYF TGTGCCAGCAGCTATACTAGCGGGAGCCTCCACGAGCAGTACTTC
TRBD2 TRBJ2-7 - TRBV5-5 CASSLTTGLSYEQYF TGTGCCAGCAGCCTTACGACGGGACTATCCTACGAGCAGTACTTC
TRBD1 TRBJ2-7 - TRBV5-1 CASSLGGTETYEQYF TGCGCCAGCAGCTTGGGGGGGACAGAGACCTACGAGCAGTACTTC
- TRBJ1-5 - TRBV13 CASSHGPRGSNQPQHF TGTGCCAGCAGTCACGGCCCTAGGGGAAGCAATCAGCCCCAGCATTTT
TRBD2 TRBJ2-2 - TRBV6-6 CASSYPSGGLTGELFF TGTGCCAGCAGTTACCCTAGCGGGGGTCTCACCGGGGAGCTGTTTTTT
TRBD1 TRBJ1-1 - TRBV7-2 CASSLVQGARNTEAFF TGTGCCAGCAGCTTAGTCCAGGGGGCGCGGAACACTGAAGCTTTCTTT
- TRBJ1-2 - TRBV2 CASWAGNGYTF TGTGCCAGCTGGGCAGGGAATGGCTACACCTTC
TRBD1 TRBJ1-6 - TRBV30 CAWSEGARWSPLHF TGTGCCTGGAGTGAGGGGGCCAGATGGTCACCCCTCCACTTT
- TRBJ1-1 once TRBV7-9 CASSLGQGSPEAFF TGTGCCAGCAGCTTAGGGCAGGGATCACCTGAAGCTTTCTTT
TRBD1 TRBJ1-1 once TRBV29-1 CSETTGMNTEAFF TGCAGCGAAACGACAGGGATGAACACTGAAGCTTTCTTT
- TRBJ2-5 - TRBV2 CASSESTGEGQETQYF TGTGCCAGCAGTGAGTCGACAGGGGAGGGACAAGAGACCCAGTACTTC
TRBD2 TRBJ2-3 once TRBV14 CASSQVHRQRGGTDTQYF TGTGCCAGCAGCCAAGTACACAGACAGCGGGGGGGCACAGATACGCAGTATTTT
TRBD2 TRBJ2-7 few TRBV19 CASSMARTSGVSYEQYF TGTGCCAGTAGTATGGCCAGGACTAGCGGGGTCTCCTACGAGCAGTACTTC
- TRBJ1-2 - TRBV28 CASSLGSGTWNYGYTF TGTGCCAGCAGTTTAGGGTCAGGGACATGGAACTATGGCTACACCTTC
- TRBJ1-4 once TRBV4-2 CASSQETRGGEKLFF TGTGCCAGCAGCCAAGAAACACGAGGGGGTGAAAAACTGTTTTTT
- TRBJ2-4 - TRBV7-2 CASSLDFRAKNIQYF TGTGCCAGCAGCTTAGATTTCCGAGCCAAAAACATTCAGTACTTC